This TCR beta chain was retrieved from a study of early T cells in non-severe SARS-CoV-2 infection. Study as a whole: Sequencing targeted bulk RNA from unsorted whole blood, leaving chains unpaired.

Regarding the study as a whole: Comparison of clonotypes with VDJdb favored anti-spike CD8 responses while missing private and CD4 specificities.

Looked up from germline, CDR1 is SQVTM and CDR2 is ANQGSEA. This CDR3 comprises 13 residues. Between the trimmed V and J ends, which lost 3 bases and 7 bases, there was a span of 15 bases. Worth noting for this clonotype: Its target is not known.

Unique molecular identifiers were attached to individual cDNA molecules. Each CDR3 protein is one row after TCRdb ran MiXCR on the 5' RACE reads. The sample has about 28,000 distinct CDR3 sequences, 3.5% to 5.5% seen once. The TCR originated in an adult who was a healthcare worker with PCR-confirmed SARS-CoV-2 infection or an uninfected control (not recorded which). The V gene is TRBV29-1, the J gene TRBJ2-5; D tentatively fits TRBD1 or TRBD2 (6 bases each). This material consisted of whole blood, taken at baseline. CDR3 nucleotide sequence: TGCAGCGTTGAGGGGGGCTCGGCGGGGACCCAGTACTTC. Protein product: CSVEGGSAGTQYF. Drawing the rest from reference TRBV29-1 and TRBJ2-5, the complete variable domain is SAVISQKPSRDICQRGTSLTIQCQVDSQVTMMFWYRQQPGQSLTLIATANQGSEATYESGFVIDKFPISRPNLTFSTLTVSNMSPEDSSIYLCSVEGGSAGTQYFGPGTRLLVL.